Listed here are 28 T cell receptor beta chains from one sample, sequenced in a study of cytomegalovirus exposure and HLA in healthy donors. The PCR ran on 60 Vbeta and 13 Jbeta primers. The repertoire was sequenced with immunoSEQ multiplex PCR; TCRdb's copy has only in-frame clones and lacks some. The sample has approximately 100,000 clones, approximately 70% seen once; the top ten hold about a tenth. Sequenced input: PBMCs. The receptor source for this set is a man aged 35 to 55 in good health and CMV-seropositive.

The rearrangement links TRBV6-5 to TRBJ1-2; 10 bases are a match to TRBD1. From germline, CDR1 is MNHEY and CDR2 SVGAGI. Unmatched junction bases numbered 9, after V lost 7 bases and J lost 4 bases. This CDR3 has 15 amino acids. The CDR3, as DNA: TGTGCCAGCACCCGAAGGACAGGGGGTAGCTATGGCTACACCTTC. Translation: CASTRRTGGSYGYTF.

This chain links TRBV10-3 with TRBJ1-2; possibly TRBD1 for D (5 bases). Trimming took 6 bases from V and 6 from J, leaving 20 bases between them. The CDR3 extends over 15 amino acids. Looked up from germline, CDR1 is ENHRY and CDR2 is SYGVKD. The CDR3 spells CAIRMTDLGGNGYTF. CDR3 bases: TGTGCCATCAGGATGACAGATTTGGGAGGCAATGGCTACACCTTC.

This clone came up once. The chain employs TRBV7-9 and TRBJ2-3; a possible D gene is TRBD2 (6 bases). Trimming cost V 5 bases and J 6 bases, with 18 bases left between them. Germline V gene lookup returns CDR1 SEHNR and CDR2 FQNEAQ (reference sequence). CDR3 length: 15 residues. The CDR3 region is CASSGGASWVDTQYF. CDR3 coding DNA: TGTGCCAGCAGCGGAGGGGCTAGCTGGGTTGATACGCAGTATTTT.

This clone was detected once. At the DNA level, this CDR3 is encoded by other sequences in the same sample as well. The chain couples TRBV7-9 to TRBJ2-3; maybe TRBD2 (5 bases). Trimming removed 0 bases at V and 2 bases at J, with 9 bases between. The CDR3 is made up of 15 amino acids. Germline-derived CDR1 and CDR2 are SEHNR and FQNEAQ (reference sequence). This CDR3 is CASSLAGEFTDTQYF. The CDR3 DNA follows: TGTGCCAGCAGCTTAGCGGGAGAGTTCACAGATACGCAGTATTTT.

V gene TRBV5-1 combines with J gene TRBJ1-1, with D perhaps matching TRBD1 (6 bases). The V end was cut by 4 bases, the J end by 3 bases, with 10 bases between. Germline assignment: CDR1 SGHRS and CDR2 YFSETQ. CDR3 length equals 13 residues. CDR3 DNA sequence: TGCGCCAGCAGCCGTACAGGGTACACTGAAGCTTTCTTT. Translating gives CASSRTGYTEAFF. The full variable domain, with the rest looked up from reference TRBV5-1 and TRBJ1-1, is KAGVTQTPRYLIKTRGQQVTLSCSPISGHRSVSWYQQTPGQGLQFLFEYFSETQRNKGNFPGRFSGRQFSNSRSEMNVSTLELGDSALYLCASSRTGYTEAFFGQGTRLTVV.

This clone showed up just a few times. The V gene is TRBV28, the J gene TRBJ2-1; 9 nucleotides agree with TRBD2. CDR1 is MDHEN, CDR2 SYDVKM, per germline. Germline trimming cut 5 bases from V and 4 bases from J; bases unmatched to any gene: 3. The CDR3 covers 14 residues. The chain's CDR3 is CASSRSGRYNEQFF. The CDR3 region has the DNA TGTGCCAGCAGTCGTAGCGGGAGATACAATGAGCAGTTCTTC.

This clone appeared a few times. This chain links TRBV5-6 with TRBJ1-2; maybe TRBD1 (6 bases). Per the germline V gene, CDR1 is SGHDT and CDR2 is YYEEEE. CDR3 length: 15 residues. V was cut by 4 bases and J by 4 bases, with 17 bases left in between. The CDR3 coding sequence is TGTGCCAGCAGCCTTGGACCCCGGGGGGCCTATGGCTACACCTTC. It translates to CASSLGPRGAYGYTF.

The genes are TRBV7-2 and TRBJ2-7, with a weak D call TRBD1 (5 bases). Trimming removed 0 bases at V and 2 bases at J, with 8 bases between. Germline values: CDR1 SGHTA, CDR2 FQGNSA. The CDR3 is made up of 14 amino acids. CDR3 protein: CASSLAGQTYEQYF. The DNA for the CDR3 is TGTGCCAGCAGCTTAGCCGGACAAACCTACGAGCAGTACTTC.

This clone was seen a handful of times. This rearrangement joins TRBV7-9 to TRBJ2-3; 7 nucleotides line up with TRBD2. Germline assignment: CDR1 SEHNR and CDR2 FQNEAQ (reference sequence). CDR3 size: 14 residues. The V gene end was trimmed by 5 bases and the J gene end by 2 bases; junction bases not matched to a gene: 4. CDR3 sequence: CASSPSGATDTQYF. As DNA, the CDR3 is TGTGCCAGCAGCCCTAGCGGTGCCACAGATACGCAGTATTTT. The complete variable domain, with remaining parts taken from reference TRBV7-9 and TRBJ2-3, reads DTGVSQNPRHKITKRGQNVTFRCDPISEHNRLYWYRQTLGQGPEFLTYFQNEAQLEKSRLLSDRFSAERPKGSFSTLEIQRTEQGDSAMYLCASSPSGATDTQYFGPGTRLTVL.

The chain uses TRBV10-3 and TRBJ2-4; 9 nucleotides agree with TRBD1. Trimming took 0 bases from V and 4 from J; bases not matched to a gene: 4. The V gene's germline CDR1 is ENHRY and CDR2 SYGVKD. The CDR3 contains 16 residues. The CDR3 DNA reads TGTGCCATCAGTGAGTCTAGGACAGGGGTTAAAAACATTCAGTACTTC. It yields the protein CAISESRTGVKNIQYF.

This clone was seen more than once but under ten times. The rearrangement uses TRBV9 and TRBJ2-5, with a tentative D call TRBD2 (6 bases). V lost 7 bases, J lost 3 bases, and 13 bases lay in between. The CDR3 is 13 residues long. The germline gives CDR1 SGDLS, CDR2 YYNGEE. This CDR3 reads CASGSSAEETQYF. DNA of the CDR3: TGTGCCAGCGGTTCTAGCGCTGAAGAGACCCAGTACTTC. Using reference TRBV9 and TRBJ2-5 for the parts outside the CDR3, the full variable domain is DSGVTQTPKHLITATGQRVTLRCSPRSGDLSVYWYQQSLDQGLQFLIQYYNGEERAKGNILERFSAQQFPDLHSELNLSSLELGDSALYFCASGSSAEETQYFGPGTRLLVL.

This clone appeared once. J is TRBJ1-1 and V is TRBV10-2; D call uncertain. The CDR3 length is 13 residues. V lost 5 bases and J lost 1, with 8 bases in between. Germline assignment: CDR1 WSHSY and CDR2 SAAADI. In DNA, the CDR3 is TGCGCCAGCAGTTCGGTCCCGAACACTGAAGCTTTCTTT. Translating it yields CASSSVPNTEAFF.

For the CDR3, the DNA is TGTGCCAGCAGTTACGGAGGCAGGGGCCTCAATCAGCCCCAGCATTTT. It is translated as CASSYGGRGLNQPQHF. The V and J genes are TRBV6-5 and TRBJ1-5; the D gene is possibly TRBD1 (6 bases). This CDR3 comprises 16 residues. V gave up 2 bases and J gave up 3 bases, with 14 bases separating them. Germline V gives CDR1 MNHEY, CDR2 SVGAGI.

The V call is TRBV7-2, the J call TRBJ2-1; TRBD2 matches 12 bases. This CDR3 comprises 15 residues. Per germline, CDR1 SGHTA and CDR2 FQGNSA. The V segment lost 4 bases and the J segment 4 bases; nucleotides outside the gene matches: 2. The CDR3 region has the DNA TGTGCCAGCAGCTCGACTAGCGGGAGTTACAATGAGCAGTTCTTC. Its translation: CASSSTSGSYNEQFF.

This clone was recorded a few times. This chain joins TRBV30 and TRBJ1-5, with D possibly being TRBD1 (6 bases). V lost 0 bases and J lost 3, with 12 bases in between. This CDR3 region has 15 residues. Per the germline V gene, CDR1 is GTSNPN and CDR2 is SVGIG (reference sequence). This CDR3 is CAWSVRGQINQPQHF. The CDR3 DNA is TGTGCCTGGAGTGTACGAGGACAGATCAATCAGCCCCAGCATTTT.

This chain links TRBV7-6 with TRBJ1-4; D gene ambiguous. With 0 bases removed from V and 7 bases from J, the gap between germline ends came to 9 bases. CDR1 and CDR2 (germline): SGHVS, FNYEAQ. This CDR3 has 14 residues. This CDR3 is CASSLAYEGEKLFF. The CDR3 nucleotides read TGTGCCAGCAGCTTAGCGTATGAGGGTGAAAAACTGTTTTTT.

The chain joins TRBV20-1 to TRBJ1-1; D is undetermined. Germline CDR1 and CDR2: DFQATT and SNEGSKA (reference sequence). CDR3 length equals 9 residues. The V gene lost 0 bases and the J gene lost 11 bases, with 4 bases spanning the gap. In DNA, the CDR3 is TGCAGTGCTAGAGACGCGGCTTTCTTT. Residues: CSARDAAFF.

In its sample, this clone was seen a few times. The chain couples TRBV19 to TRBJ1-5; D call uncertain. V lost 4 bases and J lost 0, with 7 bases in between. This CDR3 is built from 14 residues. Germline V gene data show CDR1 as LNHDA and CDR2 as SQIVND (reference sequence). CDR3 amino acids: CASSTDYSNQPQHF. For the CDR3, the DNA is TGTGCCAGTAGTACGGACTATAGCAATCAGCCCCAGCATTTT.

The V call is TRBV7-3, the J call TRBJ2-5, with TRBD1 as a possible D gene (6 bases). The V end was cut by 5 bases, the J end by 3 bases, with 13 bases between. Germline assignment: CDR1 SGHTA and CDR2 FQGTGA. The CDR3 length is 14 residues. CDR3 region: CASSQYGQKETQYF. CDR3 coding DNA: TGTGCCAGCAGCCAATACGGACAGAAAGAGACCCAGTACTTC.

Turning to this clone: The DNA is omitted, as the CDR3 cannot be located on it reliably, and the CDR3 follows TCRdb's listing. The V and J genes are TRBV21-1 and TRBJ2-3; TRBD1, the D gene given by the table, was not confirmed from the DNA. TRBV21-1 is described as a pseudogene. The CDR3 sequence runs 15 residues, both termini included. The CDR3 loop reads CASSKVGQGADTQYF.

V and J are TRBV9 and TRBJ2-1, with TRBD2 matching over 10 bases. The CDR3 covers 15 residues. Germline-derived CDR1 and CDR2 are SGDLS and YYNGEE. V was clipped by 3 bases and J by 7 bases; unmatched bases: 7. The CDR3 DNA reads TGTGCCAGCAGCGAAGGACTAGCGGAGGTAAATGAGCAGTTCTTC. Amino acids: CASSEGLAEVNEQFF.

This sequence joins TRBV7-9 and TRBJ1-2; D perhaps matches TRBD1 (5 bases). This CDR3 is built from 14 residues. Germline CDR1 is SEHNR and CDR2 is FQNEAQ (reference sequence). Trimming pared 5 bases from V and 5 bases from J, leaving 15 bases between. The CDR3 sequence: CASSLVEGPYGYTF. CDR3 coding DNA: TGTGCCAGCAGCCTAGTGGAGGGACCGTATGGCTACACCTTC.

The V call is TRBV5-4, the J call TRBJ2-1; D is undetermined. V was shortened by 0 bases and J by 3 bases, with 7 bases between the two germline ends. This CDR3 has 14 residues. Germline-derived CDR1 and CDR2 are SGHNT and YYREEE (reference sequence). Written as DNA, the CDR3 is TGTGCCAGCAGCTTGGGGCAGATCTACAATGAGCAGTTCTTC. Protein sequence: CASSLGQIYNEQFF.

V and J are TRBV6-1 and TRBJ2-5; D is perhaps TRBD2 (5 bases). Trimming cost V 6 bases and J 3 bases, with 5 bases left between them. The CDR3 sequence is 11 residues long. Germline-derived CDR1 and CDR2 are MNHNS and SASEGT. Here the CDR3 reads CASRLEETQYF. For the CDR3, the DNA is TGTGCCAGCAGACTAGAAGAGACCCAGTACTTC.

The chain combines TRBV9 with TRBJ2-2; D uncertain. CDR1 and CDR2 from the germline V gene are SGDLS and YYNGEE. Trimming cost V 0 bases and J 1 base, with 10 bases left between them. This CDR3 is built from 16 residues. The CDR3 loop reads CASSVDGSWNTGELFF. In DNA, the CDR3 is TGTGCCAGCAGCGTAGATGGTAGTTGGAACACCGGGGAGCTGTTTTTT.

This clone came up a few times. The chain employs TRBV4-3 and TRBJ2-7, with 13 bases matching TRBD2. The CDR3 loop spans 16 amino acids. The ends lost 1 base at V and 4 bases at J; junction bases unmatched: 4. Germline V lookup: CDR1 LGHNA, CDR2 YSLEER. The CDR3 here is CASSQGTSGSGYEQYF. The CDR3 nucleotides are TGCGCCAGCAGCCAAGGGACTAGCGGGAGTGGGTACGAGCAGTACTTC.

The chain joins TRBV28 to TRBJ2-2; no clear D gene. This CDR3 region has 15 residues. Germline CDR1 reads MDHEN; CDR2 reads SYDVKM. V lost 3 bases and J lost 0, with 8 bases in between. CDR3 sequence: CASSFNRANTGELFF. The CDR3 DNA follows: TGTGCCAGCAGTTTTAACAGAGCGAACACCGGGGAGCTGTTTTTT.

This CDR3 reads CASSDRGTSGYEQYF. CDR3 bases: TGTGCCAGCAGTGACAGGGGGACTAGCGGCTACGAGCAGTACTTC. The V and J genes are TRBV6-1 and TRBJ2-7; the match to TRBD2 covers 11 bases. The germline gives CDR1 MNHNS, CDR2 SASEGT. The junction had 4 bases not matched to a gene; V was cut back by 3 bases and J by 3 bases. The CDR3 is 15 amino acids.